This T cell receptor beta chain came from a study of T cell clonotyping in hematopoietic cell transplantation. TCRdb's copy holds only in-frame clones and misses some; the assay was immunoSEQ multiplex PCR. The sample shows fewer than 2,000 clones, under 95% of them seen only once. The CDR3 totals 16 residues. Germline CDR1 reads SNHLY; CDR2 reads FYNNEI. Trimming cost V 4 bases and J 1 base; bases outside gene matches: 8. Time point meaning: recipient sample about 28 days before transplant, after cytoreduction. The sample in question was peripheral blood mononuclear cells, obtained before stem cell transplant. This receptor was taken from a woman aged 50 to 65 with acute myeloid leukemia. Some clones in this sample may be carry-over from other donors' samples. The V call is TRBV2, the J call TRBJ2-3, with TRBD1 matching 7 bases. The CDR3 loop reads CASSGYRGVGTDTQYF. CDR3 bases: TGTGCCAGCAGTGGTTACAGGGGCGTGGGCACAGATACGCAGTATTTT.